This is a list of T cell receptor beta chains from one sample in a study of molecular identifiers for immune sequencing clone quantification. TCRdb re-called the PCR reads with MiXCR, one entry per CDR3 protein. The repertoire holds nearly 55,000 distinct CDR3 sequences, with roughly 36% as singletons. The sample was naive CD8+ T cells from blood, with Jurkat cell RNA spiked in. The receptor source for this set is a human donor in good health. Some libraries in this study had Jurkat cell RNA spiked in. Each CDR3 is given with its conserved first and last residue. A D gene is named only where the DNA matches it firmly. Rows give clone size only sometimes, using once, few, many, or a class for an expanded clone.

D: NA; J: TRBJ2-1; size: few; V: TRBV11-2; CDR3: CASSLDGRRSYNEQFF; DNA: TGTGCCAGCAGCTTAGATGGGCGGCGCTCCTACAATGAGCAGTTCTTC
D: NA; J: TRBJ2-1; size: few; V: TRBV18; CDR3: CASSPELAYNEQFF; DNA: TGTGCCAGCTCACCCGAGCTAGCGTATAATGAGCAGTTCTTC
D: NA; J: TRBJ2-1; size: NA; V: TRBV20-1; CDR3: CSAREGGSYNEQFF; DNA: TGCAGTGCAAGGGAGGGGGGATCCTACAATGAGCAGTTCTTC
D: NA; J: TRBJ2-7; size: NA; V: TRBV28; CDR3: CASGLNGAYEQYF; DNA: TGTGCCAGCGGTCTTAACGGGGCCTACGAGCAGTACTTC
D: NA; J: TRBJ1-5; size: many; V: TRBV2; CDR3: CASSEDVLAEERPQHF; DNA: TGTGCCAGCAGTGAGGACGTCCTTGCCGAGGAGCGGCCCCAGCATTTT
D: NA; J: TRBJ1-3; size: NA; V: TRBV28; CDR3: CASSLQGSGNTIYF; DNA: TGTGCCAGCAGTTTACAGGGCTCTGGAAACACCATATATTTT
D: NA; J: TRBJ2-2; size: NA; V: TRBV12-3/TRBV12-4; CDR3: CASSFLPGELFF; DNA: TGTGCCAGCAGTTTCCTCCCCGGGGAGCTGTTTTTT
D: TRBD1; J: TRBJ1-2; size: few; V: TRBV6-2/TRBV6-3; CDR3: CASRTTGQGRGYTF; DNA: TGTGCCAGCAGAACCACGGGACAGGGGAGAGGCTACACCTTC
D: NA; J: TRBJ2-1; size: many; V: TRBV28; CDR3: CASSVGPEENEQFF; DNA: TGTGCCAGCAGTGTCGGGCCCGAGGAGAATGAGCAGTTCTTC
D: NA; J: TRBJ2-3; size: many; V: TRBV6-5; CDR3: CASSYSTTGGGTQYF; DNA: TGTGCCAGCAGTTACTCTACGACAGGCGGTGGCACGCAGTATTTT
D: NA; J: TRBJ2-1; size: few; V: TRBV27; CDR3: CASSPGTFHEQFF; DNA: TGTGCCAGCAGTCCCGGGACGTTCCATGAGCAGTTCTTC
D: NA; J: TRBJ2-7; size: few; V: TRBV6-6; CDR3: CASSYITGLHEQYF; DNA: TGTGCCAGCAGTTATATCACAGGGCTACACGAGCAGTACTTC
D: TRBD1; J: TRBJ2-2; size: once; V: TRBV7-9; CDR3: CASRKTRGPQIGELFF; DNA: TGTGCCAGCAGGAAAACCAGGGGGCCCCAAATCGGGGAGCTGTTTTTT
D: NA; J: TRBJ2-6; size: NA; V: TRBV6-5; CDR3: CASSRFLGSGANALTF; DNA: TGTGCCAGCAGTCGCTTCCTGGGCTCTGGGGCCAACGCCCTGACTTTC
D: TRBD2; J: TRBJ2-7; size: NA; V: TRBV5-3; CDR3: CASSLPRETGYEQYF; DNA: TGTGCCAGCAGCTTGCCGCGGGAGACGGGCTACGAGCAGTACTTC
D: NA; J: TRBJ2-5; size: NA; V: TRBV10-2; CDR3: CATIGQPRDAQYF; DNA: TGCGCCACCATCGGGCAACCTAGGGATGCCCAGTACTTC
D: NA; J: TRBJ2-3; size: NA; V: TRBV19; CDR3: CASSIDGGPITDTQYF; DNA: TGTGCCAGTAGTATAGATGGGGGGCCTATCACAGATACGCAGTATTTT
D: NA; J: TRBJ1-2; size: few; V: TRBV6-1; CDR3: CASSELRTATYGYTF; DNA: TGTGCCAGCAGTGAATTGAGGACAGCCACCTATGGCTACACCTTC
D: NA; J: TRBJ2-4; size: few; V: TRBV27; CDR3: CASSWGASTAKNIQYF; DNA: TGTGCCAGCAGTTGGGGGGCTAGTACGGCCAAAAACATTCAGTACTTC
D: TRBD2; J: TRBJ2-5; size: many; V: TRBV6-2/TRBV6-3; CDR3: CASSYVAGAGETQYF; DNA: TGTGCCAGCAGTTACGTTGCGGGAGCGGGGGAGACCCAGTACTTC
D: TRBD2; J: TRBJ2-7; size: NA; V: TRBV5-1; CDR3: CASSLTSAVNEQYF; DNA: TGCGCCAGCAGCTTGACTAGCGCCGTCAACGAGCAGTACTTC
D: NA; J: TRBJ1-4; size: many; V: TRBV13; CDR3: CASSLANEKLFF; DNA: TGTGCCAGCAGCTTAGCTAATGAAAAACTGTTTTTT
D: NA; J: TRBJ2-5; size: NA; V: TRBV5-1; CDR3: CASSSRHGGSETPYF; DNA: TGCGCCAGCAGCTCAAGACACGGTGGTTCAGAGACCCCGTACTTC